A single sample is the source of the 13 T cell receptor beta chains below, sequenced in a study of response to subunit inactivated influenza vaccine. TCRdb reprocessed the RT-PCR reads with MiXCR, giving one entry per CDR3 protein. Of about 540,000 distinct CDR3 sequences in the sample, 20% to 25% were seen once. These records were also assigned to another study, of T cells expressing NK-cell markers. According to that study: UMIs accompanied the 5'RACE template switching by which TCR beta cDNA was made.

This sample comprised CD4+ T cells sorted from PBMCs, obtained less than 13 days after vaccination. These TCRs come from a man aged 45-65 years who received an inactivated influenza vaccine.

V gene TRBV5-5 combines with J gene TRBJ1-6; D unresolved. Trimming took off 4 bases at V and 11 bases at J, with 13 bases between the two ends. Per germline, CDR1 SGHKS and CDR2 YYEKEE (reference sequence). The CDR3 has 13 residues. CDR3 DNA: TGTGCCAGCAGCCCCCGCTCCGATACACCCCTCCACTTT. It specifies CASSPRSDTPLHF. Supplemented by reference TRBV5-5 and TRBJ1-6, the full variable domain reads DAGVTQSPTHLIKTRGQQVTLRCSPISGHKSVSWYQQVLGQGPQFIFQYYEKEERGRGNFPDRFSARQFPNYSSELNVNALLLGDSALYLCASSPRSDTPLHFGNGTRLTVT.

CDR3 bases: TGTGCCAGCAGCTTAGGTGGGGGGGCCAAGACAATGAGCAGTTTCTTC. It encodes CASSLGGGAKTMSSFF. The chain has TRBV11-3 and TRBJ2-1, with D possibly matching TRBD2 (7 bases). Germline CDR1 reads SGHNT; CDR2 reads YENEEA. The CDR3 runs 16 residues. Between the trimmed V and J ends, which lost 1 base and 16 bases, there was a span of 26 bases.

The chain carries TRBV4-2 and TRBJ1-4; D remains ambiguous. From germline, CDR1 is LGHNA and CDR2 YNFKEQ. The CDR3 length is 15 residues. Trimming removed 1 base from V and 4 bases from J, with 10 bases in between. CDR3 loop: CASSQAVGINEKLFF. The CDR3 DNA reads TGTGCCAGCAGCCAAGCTGTCGGAATTAATGAAAAACTGTTTTTT.

J is TRBJ2-1 and V is TRBV20-1, with D perhaps given as TRBD1 or TRBD2 (5 bases each). V was cut by 6 bases and J by 1 base, with 16 bases left in between. The CDR3 contains 15 residues. Germline CDR1 and CDR2: DFQATT and SNEGSKA (reference sequence). DNA for the CDR3: TGCAGTGCCCCAGCAGGGCTAGCATCCTACAATGAGCAGTTCTTC. Its protein is CSAPAGLASYNEQFF.

The sample holds a few counts of this clonotype. CDR3 coding DNA: TGTGCCAGCAGCTTATCCCACTATGAGCAGTTCTTC. Translated, it gives CASSLSHYEQFF. The chain couples TRBV7-9 to TRBJ2-1; no definite D call. This CDR3 is built from 12 residues. Germline V gene sequence: CDR1 SEHNR, CDR2 FQNEAQ (reference sequence). Trimming took 2 bases from V and 8 from J, leaving 7 bases between them.

This chain connects TRBV7-2 to TRBJ2-7, with 8 nucleotides matching TRBD1. Germline-derived CDR1 and CDR2 are SGHTA and FQGNSA. V lost 5 bases, J lost 0 bases, and 6 bases stayed unmatched. The CDR3 loop spans 15 amino acids. The CDR3 nucleotides are TGTGCCAGCAGCAGCAGACAGGGGCCCTCCTACGAGCAGTACTTC. Amino acid sequence: CASSSRQGPSYEQYF.

V gene TRBV29-1 combines with J gene TRBJ1-1; D might be TRBD1 (5 bases). Germline V CDR1 and CDR2: SQVTM, ANQGSEA. V lost 4 bases, J lost 1 base, and 10 bases lay in between. This CDR3 has 13 amino acids. CDR3 coding DNA: TGCAGCGTTGGAGGGGTATCGAACACTGAAGCTTTCTTT. Residues: CSVGGVSNTEAFF.

This clonotype occurred a few times. V is TRBV12-3 or TRBV12-4 and J is TRBJ2-7; D might be TRBD1 or TRBD2, each matching 5 bases. The CDR3 has 14 amino acids. V was cut by 6 bases and J by 0 bases, with 12 bases left in between. For the CDR3, the DNA is TGTGCCAGCAGCTCCGGGGCCAGCTCCTACGAGCAGTACTTC. It codes for CASSSGASSYEQYF.

The J gene is TRBJ2-3, the V gene TRBV5-1; 7 bases are shared with TRBD2. V was pared by 4 bases and J by 1 base, with 12 bases of the junction left unmatched. Germline values: CDR1 SGHRS, CDR2 YFSETQ. This CDR3 contains 17 residues. As DNA, the CDR3 is TGCGCCAGCAGCCCCATTACGTGGGCGGGGGGCACAGATACGCAGTATTTT. Translation gives CASSPITWAGGTDTQYF.

This clonotype was picked up a small number of times. The chain couples TRBV6-6 to TRBJ2-1; TRBD1 might be the D (6 bases). V was cut by 9 bases and J by 1 base, with 10 bases left in between. CDR1 MNHNY and CDR2 SVGAGI come from the germline V gene (reference sequence). The CDR3 runs to 13 residues. CDR3 residues: CASRQDSYNEQFF. The CDR3 coding sequence is TGTGCCAGTAGACAGGATTCCTACAATGAGCAGTTCTTC.

In this sample, this clonotype turned up a few times. This chain connects TRBV7-2 to TRBJ2-7; D may be TRBD1 (5 bases). CDR1 is SGHTA, CDR2 FQGNSA, per germline. Trimming removed 4 bases from V and 1 base from J, with 11 bases in between. The CDR3 is 14 amino acids. The chain's CDR3 is CASSSRRTSYEQYF. CDR3 in DNA: TGTGCCAGCAGCTCCAGACGGACATCCTACGAGCAGTACTTC.

The rearrangement joins TRBV11-2 to TRBJ2-7; D is ambiguous. V was clipped by 5 bases and J by 3 bases, with 11 bases between them. This CDR3 spans 13 amino acids. Germline CDR1 and CDR2: SGHAT and FQNNGV. The CDR3 DNA reads TGTGCCAGCAGCCTTCACCAGGACTACGAGCAGTACTTC. Its protein product is CASSLHQDYEQYF.

The chain has TRBV6-2 or TRBV6-3 and TRBJ2-5, with no clear D. Germline V gene lookup returns CDR1 MNHEY and CDR2 SVGEGT. V lost 5 bases, J lost 5 bases, and 12 bases lay in between. The CDR3 totals 13 residues. CDR3 nucleotide sequence: TGTGCCAGCAGTCTCCGACTGGGGGAGACCCAGTACTTC. Its translation: CASSLRLGETQYF.